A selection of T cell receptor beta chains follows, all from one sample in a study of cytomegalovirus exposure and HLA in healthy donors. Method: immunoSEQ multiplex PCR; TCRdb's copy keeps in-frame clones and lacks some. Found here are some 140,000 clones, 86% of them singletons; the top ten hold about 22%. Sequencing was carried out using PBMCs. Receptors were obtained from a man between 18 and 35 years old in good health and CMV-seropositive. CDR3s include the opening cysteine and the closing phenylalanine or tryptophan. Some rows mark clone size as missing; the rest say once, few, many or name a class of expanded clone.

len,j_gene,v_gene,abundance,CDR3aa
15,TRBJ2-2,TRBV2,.,CASKWEGVKTGELFF
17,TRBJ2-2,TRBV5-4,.,CASSWRLAGGRTGELFF
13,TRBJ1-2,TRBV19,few,CASSADRDRGYTF
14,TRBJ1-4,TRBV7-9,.,CASSLGHGNEKLFF
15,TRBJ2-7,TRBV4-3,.,CASSQDNGGAYEQYF
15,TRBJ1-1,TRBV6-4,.,CASSEGAGADTEAFF
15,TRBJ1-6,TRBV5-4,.,CASSARGTGKSPLHF
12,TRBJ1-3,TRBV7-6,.,CASSSHTGTIYF
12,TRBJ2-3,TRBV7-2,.,CASSLAGGTQYF
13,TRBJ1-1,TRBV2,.,CASTDRGRTEAFF
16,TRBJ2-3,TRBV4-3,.,CASSQRGAGLADTQYF
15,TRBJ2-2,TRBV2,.,CATLRGGRGTGELFF
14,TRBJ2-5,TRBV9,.,CASSVAGGKETQYF
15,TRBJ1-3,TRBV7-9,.,CASSSRQGAGNTIYF
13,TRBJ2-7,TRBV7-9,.,CASSWDSPYEQYF
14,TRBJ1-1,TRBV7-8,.,CASSLPPDRAEAFF
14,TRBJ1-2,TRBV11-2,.,CASSLDHGNYGYTF
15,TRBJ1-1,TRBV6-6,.,CASSYQGQSNTEAFF
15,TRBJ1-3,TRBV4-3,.,CASSQGQGAGNTIYF
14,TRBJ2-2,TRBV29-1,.,CSVVGDRNTGELFF
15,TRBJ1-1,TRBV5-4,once,CASIRGGSGATEAFF
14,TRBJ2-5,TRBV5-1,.,CASSLRGQGKGQYF
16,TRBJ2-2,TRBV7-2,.,CASSLRQGVSAGELFF
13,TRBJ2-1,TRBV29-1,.,CSVQGQLYNEQFF
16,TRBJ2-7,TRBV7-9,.,CASSPQGGGRIYEQYF
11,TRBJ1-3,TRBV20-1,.,CSLGSGNTIYF
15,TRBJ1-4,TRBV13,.,CASSLAGATNEKLFF
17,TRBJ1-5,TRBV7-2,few,CASSSSQIQGAGQPQHF
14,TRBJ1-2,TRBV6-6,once,CASSSIGQGGGYTF
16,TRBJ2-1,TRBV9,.,CASSVELAVPYNEQFF
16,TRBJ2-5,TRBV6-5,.,CASSSGTGKRKETQYF
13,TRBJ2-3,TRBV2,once,CASSDRETDTQYF
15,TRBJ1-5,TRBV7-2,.,CASSFQGLGRQPQHF
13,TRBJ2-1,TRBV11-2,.,CASSLREGNEQFF
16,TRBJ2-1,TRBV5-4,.,CASSPTGKRSDNEQFF
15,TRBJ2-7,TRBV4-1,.,CASSPSGASSYEQYF
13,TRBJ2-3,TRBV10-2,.,CASRSGAGDTQYF
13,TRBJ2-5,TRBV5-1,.,CASHHRGDETQYF
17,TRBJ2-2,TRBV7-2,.,CASSPWGQGRFTGELFF
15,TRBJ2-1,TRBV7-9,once,CASSLRTSVYNEQFF
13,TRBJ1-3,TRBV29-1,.,CSVAGTGLDTIYF
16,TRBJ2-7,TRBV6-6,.,CASSYSSGGRAYEQYF
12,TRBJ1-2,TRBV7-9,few,CASSPRDKGYTF